The 16 T cell receptor beta chains below all came from one sample that was sequenced in a study of T cells in Graves' hyperthyroidism and ophthalmopathy. Amplification targeted TCR beta CDR3 regions from RNA transcripts. Using the HTBI primer set, a first-round RT-PCR was run on the TCR CDR3. TCRdb processed the multiplex PCR reads anew with MiXCR; each CDR3 protein has one entry. The table lists under 700,000 distinct CDR3 sequences, more than 45% of them singletons. The sample consisted of peripheral blood or thyroid tissue (not recorded which). These receptors all come from a woman between 18 and 30 years old with Graves' hyperthyroidism.

This clonotype came up many times. The rearrangement joins TRBV10-3 to TRBJ2-7; D is unresolved. The CDR3 totals 13 residues. CDR1 is ENHRY and CDR2 is SYGVKD in the germline V gene. V was cut by 10 bases and J by 3 bases, with 16 bases left in between. This CDR3 is CATLTVGDYEQYF. The CDR3 DNA sequence: TGTGCCACCCTGACGGTTGGAGACTACGAGCAGTACTTC.

The V call is TRBV14, the J call TRBJ1-2; D not resolved. V was clipped by 3 bases and J by 3 bases, with 8 bases between them. Germline lookup yields CDR1 SGHDN and CDR2 FVKESK. CDR3 size: 13 residues. The CDR3 nucleotides read TGTGCCAGCAGCCACCTCCCTTACTATGGCTACACCTTC. This sequence encodes CASSHLPYYGYTF.

This clonotype was counted a single time. J is TRBJ1-2 and V is TRBV29-1; D might be TRBD1 (6 bases). V lost 7 bases to trimming and J lost 14 bases, with 20 bases between them. Germline V gene sequence: CDR1 SQVTM, CDR2 ANQGSEA. The CDR3 loop spans 11 amino acids. The chain's CDR3 is CSGEVRDKRTF. The CDR3 bases are TGCAGCGGAGAAGTCCGGGACAAGAGAACCTTC.

This clonotype has a count of ten or more. J is TRBJ1-5 and V is TRBV6-5; 8 bases are a match to TRBD1. Germline V gives CDR1 MNHEY, CDR2 SVGAGI. The V gene end was trimmed by 11 bases and the J gene end by 2 bases; junction bases not matched to a gene: 5. The CDR3 spans 13 residues. In DNA form, the CDR3 reads TGTGCCCGCCAGGACAGGGGCAATCAGCCCCAGCATTTT. This translates into CARQDRGNQPQHF.

This chain joins TRBV12-1 and TRBJ2-7; the D call of TRBD2 is as the table states it, not checked on the DNA. TRBV12-1 is reported as a pseudogene. The CDR3 consists of 19 residues. This CDR3 is CASRFPSGSKGGGDYEQYF. The CDR3 coding sequence is TGTGCCAGCAGATTTCCTAGCGGGAGTAAGGGGGGAGGGGACTACGAGCAGTACTTC.

In this sample, this clonotype turned up once. This chain uses TRBV2 with TRBJ1-2; 7 bases fit TRBD1. V gave up 4 bases and J gave up 4 bases; unmatched junction bases: 12. Germline V gene sequence: CDR1 SNHLY, CDR2 FYNNEI. The length of the CDR3 is 16 residues. The CDR3 sequence: CASSASGQAERYGYTF. The CDR3 region has the DNA TGTGCCAGCAGTGCTAGTGGACAGGCCGAGCGCTATGGCTACACCTTC.

This clonotype was observed a handful of times. V usage is TRBV25-1 and J usage is TRBJ1-6, with D uncertain. The CDR3 is 14 amino acids. The ends were cut back, 2 bases at V and 2 bases at J, with 4 bases in the middle. The germline CDR1 and CDR2 sequences are MGHDK and SYGVNS. Written as DNA, the CDR3 is TGTGCCAGCAGTGAACAGGCCTATAATTCACCCCTCCACTTT. Translation: CASSEQAYNSPLHF. The variable domain in full, completed from reference TRBV25-1 and TRBJ1-6, reads EADIYQTPRYLVIGTGKKITLECSQTMGHDKMYWYQQDPGMELHLIHYSYGVNSTEKGDLSSESTVSRIRTEHFPLTLESARPSHTSQYLCASSEQAYNSPLHFGNGTRLTVT.

CDR3 loop: CSARDRDTSSYEQYF. CDR3 DNA sequence: TGCAGTGCTAGAGATCGGGACACAAGCTCCTACGAGCAGTACTTC. V usage is TRBV20-1 and J usage is TRBJ2-7; a possible D gene is TRBD1 (6 bases). V gave up 0 bases and J gave up 0 bases, with 12 bases separating them. CDR3 length equals 15 residues. The germline gives CDR1 DFQATT, CDR2 SNEGSKA (reference sequence).

This clonotype was detected only once. The rearrangement links TRBV20-1 to TRBJ1-5, with TRBD1 as a possible D gene (5 bases). Germline CDR1 and CDR2: DFQATT and SNEGSKA (reference sequence). This CDR3 is 11 amino acids long. V was pared by 0 bases and J by 8 bases, with 5 bases between. The CDR3 DNA follows: TGCAGTGCTAGAGAAGGGGAGCCCCAGCATTTT. Translated, it gives CSAREGEPQHF.

In nucleotides, the CDR3 is TGTGCCAGCAGTGGTACTAAGTTCCTGGAGACCCAGTACTTC. Translating gives CASSGTKFLETQYF. The rearrangement links TRBV2 to TRBJ2-5; D not certain. Germline CDR1 and CDR2: SNHLY and FYNNEI. V dropped 4 bases and J dropped 5 bases, with 14 bases sitting between them. This CDR3 region has 14 residues.

This chain joins TRBV7-9 and TRBJ2-7; 10 bases line up with TRBD1. V shed 5 bases, J shed 5 bases, and the junction held 6 bases outside the gene matches. The germline gives CDR1 SEHNR, CDR2 FQNEAQ (reference sequence). The CDR3 extends over 14 amino acids. The chain's CDR3 is CASSLGTGVNEQYF. The CDR3 bases are TGTGCCAGCAGCCTTGGGACAGGGGTTAACGAGCAGTACTTC.

This clonotype was seen a few times. V gene TRBV11-1 combines with J gene TRBJ1-6; TRBD1 agrees at 8 bases. This CDR3 region has 17 residues. Germline V gene sequence: CDR1 SGHAT, CDR2 FQDESV (reference sequence). V was pared by 8 bases and J by 0 bases, with 9 bases of the junction left unmatched. The CDR3 DNA sequence: TGTGCCAGCTCAGGGGGCACTGGTAGCTCCTATAATTCACCCCTCCACTTT. Translating it yields CASSGGTGSSYNSPLHF.

The sample holds a few counts of this clonotype. The V and J genes are TRBV6-6 and TRBJ2-7; the match to TRBD1 covers 9 bases. This CDR3 is built from 14 residues. From germline, CDR1 is MNHNY and CDR2 SVGAGI (reference sequence). V was clipped by 4 bases and J by 3 bases; unmatched bases: 4. The CDR3 DNA is TGTGCCAGCAGTTCCCGGGACAGGGACTACGAGCAGTACTTC. Amino acid sequence: CASSSRDRDYEQYF.

This clonotype was counted between two and nine times. At one boundary the junction diverges from the germline segment, which might be a read error. The rearrangement uses TRBV2 and TRBJ1-2; D is unresolved. This CDR3 is 11 amino acids long. In germline, CDR1 is SNHLY, CDR2 FYNNEI. The chain's CDR3 is CANSKRDGYTF. The CDR3 DNA reads as TGTGCCAACAGTAAGAGAGATGGCTACACCTTC.

This clonotype was counted between two and nine times. The V gene is TRBV7-2, the J gene TRBJ1-2; D may be TRBD1 (5 bases). This CDR3 spans 20 amino acids. The germline CDR1 and CDR2 sequences are SGHTA and FQGNSA. V lost 2 bases and J 4 bases, leaving 29 bases between the germline ends. Here the CDR3 reads CASSLRVNGNRPSRSYGYTF. CDR3 in DNA: TGTGCCAGCAGCTTACGCGTCAATGGTAACAGGCCTAGCCGATCCTATGGCTACACCTTC.

Only a few counts were recorded for this clonotype. This chain joins TRBV20-1 and TRBJ2-5; D not resolved. This CDR3 spans 14 amino acids. The germline V and J ends were trimmed by 0 bases and 1 base, with 9 bases remaining between them. From germline, CDR1 is DFQATT and CDR2 SNEGSKA (reference sequence). CDR3 region: CSARDIRSQETQYF. The CDR3 nucleotides are TGCAGTGCTAGAGACATCCGTTCCCAAGAGACCCAGTACTTC.